Each of the 15 T cell receptor beta chains below was sequenced from the same sample in a study of T-cell reconstitution after alpha-beta-depleted transplantation in children. Using unique molecular identifiers, the investigators prepared the TCRbeta library. TCRdb redid the calling of the PCR reads with MiXCR, one entry per CDR3 protein. The table records 450,000 to 550,000 distinct CDR3 sequences, approximately 10% of them present only once. Here the sequenced sample was PBMCs, mostly from graft donor cells, taken 180 days after TCRalphabeta/CD19-depleted stem cell transplant. The receptors here all came from a female patient aged 2 to 10 who had a stem cell transplant for aplastic anemia, so the T cells may come from the graft donor.

The chain combines TRBV20-1 with TRBJ2-2; D uncertain. The CDR3 is 13 residues long. CDR1 is DFQATT and CDR2 is SNEGSKA in the germline V gene (reference sequence). V was trimmed by 4 bases and J by 1 base, leaving 7 bases between them. The CDR3 region has the DNA TGCAGTGCTATGGACGGGAACACCGGGGAGCTGTTTTTT. This sequence encodes CSAMDGNTGELFF.

V gene TRBV12-3 or TRBV12-4 combines with J gene TRBJ2-7, with D hard to call. The CDR3 loop spans 12 amino acids. Trimming stripped 6 bases from V and 4 bases from J, with 10 bases between. The chain's CDR3 is CASSHAPYEQYF. The CDR3 nucleotides are TGTGCCAGCAGCCACGCCCCGTACGAGCAGTACTTC.

This chain links TRBV11-2 with TRBJ1-1; D is possibly TRBD1 (5 bases). Trimming removed 5 bases at V and 6 bases at J, with 22 bases between. The length of the CDR3 is 16 residues. Per the germline V gene, CDR1 is SGHAT and CDR2 is FQNNGV. CDR3 sequence reads: CASSPSRAGQWAEAFF. The CDR3 bases are TGTGCCAGCAGCCCCTCGCGGGCAGGGCAATGGGCTGAAGCTTTCTTT.

The chain employs TRBV7-2 and TRBJ2-7; TRBD1 is a possible D gene (5 bases). From germline, CDR1 is SGHTA and CDR2 FQGNSA. V shed 3 bases and J shed 0 bases, with 6 bases lying between them. CDR3 length: 13 residues. The CDR3 spells CASSFGHSYEQYV. The CDR3 DNA reads as TGTGCCAGCAGCTTTGGACACTCCTACGAGCAGTACGTC.

This clonotype has at least ten counts. The rearrangement joins TRBV7-8 to TRBJ2-3; weak D call: TRBD1 (5 bases). Per germline, CDR1 SGHVS and CDR2 FQNEAQ. Trimming removed 2 bases at V and 2 bases at J, with 8 bases between. The CDR3 is 14 residues long. CDR3 protein: CASSLRTYTDTQYF. CDR3 DNA sequence: TGTGCCAGCAGCTTACGGACATACACAGATACGCAGTATTTT.

There are a few counts of this clonotype. CDR3 sequence reads: CASSQVSRTPDNEQFF. The CDR3 DNA reads as TGCGCCAGCAGCCAAGTTAGCCGGACTCCTGACAATGAGCAGTTCTTC. V usage is TRBV4-3 and J usage is TRBJ2-1; D perhaps matches TRBD2 (5 bases). The germline V and J ends were trimmed by 1 base and 5 bases, with 15 bases remaining between them. The germline CDR1 and CDR2 sequences are LGHNA and YSLEER. The CDR3 is 16 amino acids.

This clonotype was counted between two and nine times. The rearrangement uses TRBV12-3 or TRBV12-4 and TRBJ2-7; D is perhaps TRBD1 (5 bases). The V and J ends lost 3 bases and 4 bases respectively, with 10 bases between them. The CDR3 sequence is 13 residues long. As DNA, the CDR3 is TGTGCCAGCAGTTTGAACACAGGTTACGAGCAGTACGTC. This encodes CASSLNTGYEQYV.

Only a few counts were recorded for this clonotype. CDR3 DNA sequence: TGCGCCAGCAGCCAAGAAGCGGGAGACGCTAAGTACACTGAAGCTTTCTTT. Its protein is CASSQEAGDAKYTEAFF. The chain is built from TRBV4-3 and TRBJ1-1; no firm D call. The ends were cut back, 0 bases at V and 3 bases at J, with 17 bases in the middle. This CDR3 has 17 amino acids. The germline CDR1 and CDR2 sequences are LGHNA and YSLEER.

This clonotype was detected a few times. The chain recombines TRBV12-3 or TRBV12-4 with TRBJ2-3; unclear D gene. The germline V and J ends were trimmed by 5 bases and 0 bases, with 9 bases remaining between them. This CDR3 is built from 14 residues. The CDR3 loop reads CASSLQTSTDTQYF. The DNA for the CDR3 is TGTGCCAGCAGTCTCCAGACTAGCACAGATACGCAGTATTTT.

There are a few counts of this clonotype. The rearrangement joins TRBV7-8 to TRBJ2-3; D is possibly TRBD1 (6 bases). Per germline, CDR1 SGHVS and CDR2 FQNEAQ. This CDR3 is built from 16 residues. V lost 4 bases, J lost 2 bases, and 16 bases lay in between. The CDR3 reads CASSSGQGTPTDTQYF. Here the CDR3 DNA reads TGTGCCAGCAGCTCAGGTCAGGGGACCCCCACAGATACGCAGTATTTT.

This clonotype was seen a handful of times. The chain uses TRBV18 and TRBJ2-6, with 8 bases fitting TRBD2. CDR3 length: 19 residues. CDR1 and CDR2 from the germline V gene are KGHSH and LQKENI. J was trimmed by 1 base and V by 4 bases; bases with no gene match: 12. DNA for the CDR3: TGTGCCAGCTCACTGGCTTGGGCGAGCGGGAGTTCTGGGGCCAACGTCCTGACTTTC. This translates into CASSLAWASGSSGANVLTF.

This chain connects TRBV7-2 to TRBJ2-2, with TRBD2 matching 7 bases. The germline V gene encodes CDR1 SGHTA and CDR2 FQGNSA. The CDR3 extends over 16 amino acids. The J segment lost 6 bases and the V segment lost 2 bases, leaving 9 bases of the junction unmatched. CDR3 residues: CASSLKGTTLPGELFF. The CDR3 DNA is TGTGCCAGCAGCTTAAAAGGGACTACCCTTCCCGGGGAGCTGTTTTTT.

This chain links TRBV18 with TRBJ2-1; D unclear. Germline V gene lookup returns CDR1 KGHSH and CDR2 LQKENI. Trimming pared 6 bases from V and 0 bases from J, leaving 12 bases between. The CDR3 contains 15 residues. The chain's CDR3 is CASSHERLSYNEQFF. The CDR3 nucleotides are TGTGCCAGCTCCCATGAACGGCTCTCCTACAATGAGCAGTTCTTC.

This CDR3 reads CASGLRQGWTETQYF. The DNA of the CDR3 is TGTGCTAGTGGTTTACGGCAGGGGTGGACGGAGACCCAGTACTTC. This chain links TRBV12-5 with TRBJ2-5; D is perhaps TRBD1 (6 bases). Trimming took 3 bases from V and 5 from J, leaving 16 bases between them. Germline CDR1 reads LGHNT; CDR2 reads FRNRAP. The CDR3 runs 15 residues.

The V and J genes are TRBV29-1 and TRBJ2-5, with no clear D. The germline gives CDR1 SQVTM, CDR2 ANQGSEA. The CDR3 consists of 13 residues. V dropped 7 bases and J dropped 3 bases, with 15 bases sitting between them. CDR3 in DNA: TGCAGCGGAGCGCGGACGAGCAAAGAGACCCAGTACTTC. Translation: CSGARTSKETQYF.